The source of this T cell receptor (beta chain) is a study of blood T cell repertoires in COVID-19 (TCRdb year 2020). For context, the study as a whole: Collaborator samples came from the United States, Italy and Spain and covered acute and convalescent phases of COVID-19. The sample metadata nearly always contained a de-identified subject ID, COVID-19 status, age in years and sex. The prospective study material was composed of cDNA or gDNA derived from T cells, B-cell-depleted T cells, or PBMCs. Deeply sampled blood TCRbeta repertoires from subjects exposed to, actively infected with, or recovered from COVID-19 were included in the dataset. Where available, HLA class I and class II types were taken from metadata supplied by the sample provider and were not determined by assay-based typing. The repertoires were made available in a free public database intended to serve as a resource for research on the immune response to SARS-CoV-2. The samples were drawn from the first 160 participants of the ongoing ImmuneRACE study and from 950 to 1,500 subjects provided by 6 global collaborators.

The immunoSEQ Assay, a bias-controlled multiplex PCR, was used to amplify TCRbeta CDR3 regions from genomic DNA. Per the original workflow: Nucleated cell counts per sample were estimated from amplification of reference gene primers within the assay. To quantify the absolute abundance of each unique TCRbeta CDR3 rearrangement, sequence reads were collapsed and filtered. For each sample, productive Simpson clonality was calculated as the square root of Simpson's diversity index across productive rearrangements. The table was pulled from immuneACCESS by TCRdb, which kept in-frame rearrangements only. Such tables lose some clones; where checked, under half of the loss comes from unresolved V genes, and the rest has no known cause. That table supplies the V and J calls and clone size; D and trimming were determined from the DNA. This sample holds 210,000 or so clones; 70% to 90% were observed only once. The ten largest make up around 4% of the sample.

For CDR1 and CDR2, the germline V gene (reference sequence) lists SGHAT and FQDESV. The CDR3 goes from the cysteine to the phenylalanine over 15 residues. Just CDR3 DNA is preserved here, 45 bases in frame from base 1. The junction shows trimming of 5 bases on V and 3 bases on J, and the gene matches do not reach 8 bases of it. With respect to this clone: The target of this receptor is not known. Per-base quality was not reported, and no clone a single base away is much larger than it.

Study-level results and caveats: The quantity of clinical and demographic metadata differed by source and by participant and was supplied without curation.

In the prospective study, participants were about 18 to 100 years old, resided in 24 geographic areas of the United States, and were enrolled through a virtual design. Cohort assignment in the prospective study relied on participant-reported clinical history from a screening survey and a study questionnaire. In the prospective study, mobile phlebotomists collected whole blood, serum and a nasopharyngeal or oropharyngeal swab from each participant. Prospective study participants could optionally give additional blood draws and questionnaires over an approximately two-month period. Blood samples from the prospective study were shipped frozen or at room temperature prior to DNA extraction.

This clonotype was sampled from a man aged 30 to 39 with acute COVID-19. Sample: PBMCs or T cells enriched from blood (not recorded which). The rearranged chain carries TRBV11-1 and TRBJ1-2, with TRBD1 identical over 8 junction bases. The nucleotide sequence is TGTGCCAGCAGCCCCAAGGACAGGGCAGACTATGGCTACACCTTC. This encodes CASSPKDRADYGYTF.